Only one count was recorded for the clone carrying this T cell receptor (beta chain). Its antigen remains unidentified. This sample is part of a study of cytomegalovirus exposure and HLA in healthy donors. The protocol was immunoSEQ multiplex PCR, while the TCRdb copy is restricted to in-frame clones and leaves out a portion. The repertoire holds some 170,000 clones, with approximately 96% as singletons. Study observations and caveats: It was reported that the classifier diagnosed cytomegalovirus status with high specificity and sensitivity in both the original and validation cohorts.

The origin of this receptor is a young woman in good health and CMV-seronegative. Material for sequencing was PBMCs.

CDR3 DNA sequence: TGCGCCAGCAGCTTTTTCGGACTAGCGGGCCAAGAGACCCAGTACTTC. Translating it yields CASSFFGLAGQETQYF. The chain combines TRBV5-1 with TRBJ2-5, with 11 bases lining up with TRBD2. V trimming: 2 bases; J trimming: 1 base; junction bases outside the gene matches: 4. Germline CDR1 is SGHRS and CDR2 is YFSETQ. The CDR3 runs 16 residues. The variable domain in full, with the rest retrieved from reference TRBV5-1 and TRBJ2-5, is KAGVTQTPRYLIKTRGQQVTLSCSPISGHRSVSWYQQTPGQGLQFLFEYFSETQRNKGNFPGRFSGRQFSNSRSEMNVSTLELGDSALYLCASSFFGLAGQETQYFGPGTRLLVL.